This T cell receptor (beta chain) was sequenced during a study of T cell changes during pregnancy in multiple sclerosis. This table comes from immunoSEQ multiplex PCR, and its TCRdb copy is limited to in-frame clones, with some not included. Here the sample spans about 68,000 clones, roughly nine tenths being singletons. This clone was observed a handful of times. With 4 bases removed from V and 1 base from J, the gap between germline ends came to 14 bases. The CDR3 length is 15 residues. Germline V lookup: CDR1 SGDLS, CDR2 YYNGEE. This rearrangement joins TRBV9 to TRBJ1-1; the D gene is possibly TRBD1 (6 bases). The receptor's source is a female donor with multiple sclerosis, enrolled in a pregnancy study. Material: peripheral blood, obtained in the second trimester of pregnancy. The DNA for the CDR3 is TGTGCCAGCAGCCCATACAGGGTAGGGAACACTGAAGCTTTCTTT. It is translated as CASSPYRVGNTEAFF.